This TCR beta chain comes out of a study of immune reconstitution after stem cell transplant in scleroderma. With 3 bases clipped from V and 5 bases from J, the junction kept 6 bases outside the gene matches. From germline, CDR1 is SGHVS and CDR2 FQNEAQ. The CDR3 sequence is 15 residues long. A single record per CDR3 protein comes from TCRdb applying MiXCR to the RT-PCR reads. Among 1,700 or so distinct CDR3 sequences listed, about 13% were seen once. This sample was taken before or after autologous hematopoietic stem cell transplantation (not recorded which). The source of this sequence is a female donor with systemic sclerosis. The chain combines TRBV7-8 with TRBJ2-5; 10 nucleotides align to TRBD2. The CDR3 here is CASSFLAGAVETQYF. CDR3 coding DNA: TGTGCCAGCAGCTTTCTAGCGGGGGCGGTGGAGACCCAGTACTTC.